This T cell receptor beta chain stems from a study of response to subunit inactivated influenza vaccine. TCRdb re-called the RT-PCR reads through MiXCR, storing one row per CDR3 protein. Among about 580,000 distinct CDR3 sequences listed, roughly 15% were seen once. Whole-study results and caveats: Authors suggested seasonal influenza vaccinations each recruit few new T cells.

This clonotype was counted a single time. Its specificity is unknown. The CDR3 extends over 15 amino acids. Germline-derived CDR1 and CDR2 are KGHSH and LQKENI. Trimming cost V 2 bases and J 2 bases, with 12 bases left between them. This material consisted of PBMCs from blood, taken less than 13 days after vaccination. This clonotype originated in a man aged 50 to 60 who received an inactivated influenza vaccine. This rearrangement joins TRBV18 to TRBJ1-2; possible D gene TRBD1, 6 bases. Here the CDR3 reads CASSPTGQINYGYTF. CDR3 in DNA: TGTGCCAGCTCACCAACGGGACAAATAAACTATGGCTACACCTTC.